The 4 T cell receptor beta chains presented below share a single source sample, sequenced in a study of OX40 agonist ivuxolimab in advanced cancers. The table came from immunoSEQ multiplex PCR; TCRdb's copy has only in-frame clones and leaves some out. The sample shows 70,000 or so clones, about 85% of them seen only once. Sample: CD4+ or CD8+ T cells sorted from blood, taken in a trial of the OX40 agonist ivuxolimab. The receptors were sampled from an adult with an advanced solid tumor such as melanoma, head and neck, liver or kidney cancer.

This sequence joins TRBV12-5 and TRBJ2-3, with TRBD1 as a possible D gene (6 bases). The V end was cut by 3 bases, the J end by 6 bases, with 25 bases between. The length of the CDR3 is 18 residues. CDR1 is LGHNT and CDR2 is FRNRAP in the germline V gene. In DNA, the CDR3 is TGTGCTAGTGGTTTACTCACGAGGGGGATACACACACTGGATACGCAGTATTTT. The encoded protein is CASGLLTRGIHTLDTQYF. The whole variable domain, filled in from reference TRBV12-5 and TRBJ2-3, reads DARVTQTPRHKVTEMGQEVTMRCQPILGHNTVFWYRQTMMQGLELLAYFRNRAPLDDSGMPKDRFSAEMPDATLATLKIQPSEPRDSAVYFCASGLLTRGIHTLDTQYFGPGTRLTVL.

This chain joins TRBV6-1 and TRBJ1-1; 8 bases line up with TRBD1. The CDR3 has 13 amino acids. CDR1 MNHNS and CDR2 SASEGT come from the germline V gene. The V and J ends lost 10 bases and 3 bases, in that order; junction bases with no gene match: 7. CDR3 sequence reads: CATSTGEDTEAFF. The CDR3 nucleotides read TGTGCCACTTCGACAGGGGAGGACACTGAAGCTTTCTTT.

The chain employs TRBV11-2 and TRBJ2-5; 7 bases fit TRBD1. V shed 5 bases and J 5 bases; nucleotides not matched to a gene: 8. There are 14 residues in the CDR3. The germline gives CDR1 SGHAT, CDR2 FQNNGV. The CDR3 DNA follows: TGTGCCAGCAGCCAAGGACAGGCCTGGGAGACCCAGTACTTC. Its translation: CASSQGQAWETQYF.

This clone was seen just once. The V call is TRBV19, the J call TRBJ2-5, with D perhaps matching TRBD2 (7 bases). Trimming pared 3 bases from V and 6 bases from J, leaving 17 bases between. The CDR3 loop spans 15 amino acids. Looked up from germline, CDR1 is LNHDA and CDR2 is SQIVND (reference sequence). Written as DNA, the CDR3 is TGTGCCAGTAGTATTTCGAGGGGGGGCATAAAGACCCAGTACTTC. Translation gives CASSISRGGIKTQYF.